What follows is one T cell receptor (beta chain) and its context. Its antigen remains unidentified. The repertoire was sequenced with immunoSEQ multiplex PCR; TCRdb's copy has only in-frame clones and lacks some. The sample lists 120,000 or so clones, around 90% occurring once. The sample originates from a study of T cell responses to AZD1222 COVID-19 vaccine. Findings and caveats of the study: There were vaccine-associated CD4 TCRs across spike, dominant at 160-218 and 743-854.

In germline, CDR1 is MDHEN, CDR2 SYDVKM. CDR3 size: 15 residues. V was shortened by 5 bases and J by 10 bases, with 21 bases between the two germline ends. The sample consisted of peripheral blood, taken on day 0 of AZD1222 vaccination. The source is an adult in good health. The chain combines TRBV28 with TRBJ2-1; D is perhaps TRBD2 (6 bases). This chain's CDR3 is CASSGHREGAGEQFF. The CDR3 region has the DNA TGTGCCAGCAGTGGGCATAGGGAAGGGGCGGGGGAGCAGTTCTTC.